This TCR beta chain was sequenced in a study of shared clonotypes between healthy human individuals. This CDR3 is built from 16 residues. CDR1 LNHNV and CDR2 YYDKDF come from the germline V gene (reference sequence). V lost 5 bases and J lost 5, with 18 bases in between. Profiled with immunoSEQ multiplex PCR; TCRdb holds only in-frame clones, not every one. Of about 320,000 clones listed, more than 75% are singletons. The chain recombines TRBV15 with TRBJ1-4; D is possibly TRBD1 (5 bases). Sequencing used memory CD8+ T cells sorted from blood. The subset here: CD45RO+ cells pooled with CCR7-negative TemRA cells. The TCR was taken from a man younger than 30 in good health. The CDR3 is CATSGTGQARNEKLFF. The CDR3 bases are TGTGCCACCAGCGGCACAGGCCAGGCAAGAAATGAAAAACTGTTTTTT. Looking up the rest from reference TRBV15 and TRBJ1-4 gives the full variable domain: DAMVIQNPRYQVTQFGKPVTLSCSQTLNHNVMYWYQQKSSQAPKLLFHYYDKDFNNEADTPDNFQSRRPNTSFCFLDIRSPGLGDTAMYLCATSGTGQARNEKLFFGSGTQLSVL.